A single sample is the source of the 30 T cell receptor beta chains below, sequenced in a study of T cell responses to AZD1222 COVID-19 vaccine. TCRdb keeps only in-frame clones here, not all; method: immunoSEQ multiplex PCR. The sample shows about 260,000 clones, 80% to 95% of them seen only once. The input for sequencing was peripheral blood, taken on day 0 of AZD1222 vaccination. These receptors came from an adult in good health.

The chain recombines TRBV28 with TRBJ1-4; D perhaps matches TRBD1 (5 bases). Germline CDR1 and CDR2: MDHEN and SYDVKM. The CDR3 runs to 15 residues. The ends were cut back, 7 bases at V and 5 bases at J, with 17 bases in the middle. CDR3 bases: TGTGCCAGCACCACCGGAGGGGCTCCGAATGAAAAACTGTTTTTT. It translates to CASTTGGAPNEKLFF.

This sequence joins TRBV5-1 and TRBJ2-1, with D possibly TRBD1 on 5 matching bases. Trimming shortened V by 4 bases and J by 5 bases, and 10 bases separated the two germline ends. From germline, CDR1 is SGHRS and CDR2 YFSETQ. The CDR3 covers 13 residues. The CDR3 DNA follows: TGCGCCAGCAGCCTGCGACAGAACAATGAGCAGTTCTTC. Its translation is CASSLRQNNEQFF.

This chain links TRBV2 with TRBJ1-2; D uncertain. The CDR3 consists of 12 residues. Per germline, CDR1 SNHLY and CDR2 FYNNEI. Trimming removed 6 bases from V and 8 bases from J, with 13 bases in between. The DNA for the CDR3 is TGTGCCAGCAGCGGATATGGAGGGGGCTACACCTTC. It encodes CASSGYGGGYTF. The complete variable domain, with remaining parts taken from reference TRBV2 and TRBJ1-2, reads EPEVTQTPSHQVTQMGQEVILRCVPISNHLYFYWYRQILGQKVEFLVSFYNNEISEKSEIFDDQFSVERPDGSNFTLKIRSTKLEDSAMYFCASSGYGGGYTFGSGTRLTVV.

The chain combines TRBV6-5 with TRBJ2-3; D is uncertain. The CDR3 length is 12 residues. The germline V gene encodes CDR1 MNHEY and CDR2 SVGAGI. Trimming took off 0 bases at V and 8 bases at J, with 6 bases between the two ends. The DNA for the CDR3 is TGTGCCAGCAGTTACTCGAGAACTACGCAGTATTTT. This sequence encodes CASSYSRTTQYF.

The V gene is TRBV9, the J gene TRBJ1-3; 8 bases are a match to TRBD1. The germline CDR1 and CDR2 sequences are SGDLS and YYNGEE. The CDR3 is 15 amino acids. With V trimmed by 4 bases and J by 3 bases, 6 bases remained unmatched. The CDR3 region is CASSLDRGVGNTIYF. CDR3 nucleotides: TGTGCCAGCAGCCTCGACAGGGGAGTTGGAAACACCATATATTTT.

The chain has TRBV11-2 and TRBJ1-5; a weak D match, TRBD1 (6 bases). Trimming took off 5 bases at V and 2 bases at J, with 19 bases between the two ends. Looked up from germline, CDR1 is SGHAT and CDR2 is FQNNGV. This CDR3 region has 17 residues. CDR3 bases: TGTGCCAGCAGCCGTATACAGGGATATTATGGCAATCAGCCCCAGCATTTT. It translates to CASSRIQGYYGNQPQHF.

This clone came up a few times. V usage is TRBV29-1 and J usage is TRBJ1-1, with a tentative D call TRBD1 (5 bases). This CDR3 is 12 amino acids long. The ends were cut back, 6 bases at V and 5 bases at J, with 13 bases in the middle. Germline V CDR1 and CDR2: SQVTM, ANQGSEA. CDR3: CSVVPTVTEAFF. DNA for the CDR3: TGCAGCGTCGTCCCGACAGTGACTGAAGCTTTCTTT.

The chain employs TRBV6-5 and TRBJ1-2, with a weak D call TRBD1 (5 bases). The germline V gene encodes CDR1 MNHEY and CDR2 SVGAGI. Trimming took off 8 bases at V and 3 bases at J, with 13 bases between the two ends. The CDR3 length is 13 residues. CDR3 DNA sequence: TGTGCCAGCGTGGGGGAATCTTACTATGGCTACACCTTC. Its protein is CASVGESYYGYTF.

The chain links TRBV28 to TRBJ1-2, with a tentative D call TRBD1 (6 bases). Trimming stripped 2 bases from V and 4 bases from J, with 14 bases between. Per germline, CDR1 MDHEN and CDR2 SYDVKM. This CDR3 region has 15 residues. This CDR3 is CASSLEATGRYGYTF. CDR3 in DNA: TGTGCCAGCAGTTTAGAGGCGACAGGACGCTATGGCTACACCTTC.

The chain has TRBV11-2 and TRBJ1-6; 8 bases are a match to TRBD1. V was clipped by 4 bases and J by 2 bases; unmatched bases: 1. This CDR3 has 15 residues. From germline, CDR1 is SGHAT and CDR2 FQNNGV. The CDR3 DNA sequence: TGTGCCAGCAGCTCGGACAGGGCCTATAATTCACCCCTCCACTTT. Translation gives CASSSDRAYNSPLHF.

The rearrangement joins TRBV18 to TRBJ1-3; D is undetermined. Trimming removed 1 base from V and 0 bases from J, with 4 bases in between. This CDR3 is built from 14 residues. The germline V gene encodes CDR1 KGHSH and CDR2 LQKENI. CDR3 nucleotide sequence: TGTGCCAGCTCACCACAGTTCTCTGGAAACACCATATATTTT. It yields the protein CASSPQFSGNTIYF.

The V gene is TRBV4-1, the J gene TRBJ2-5, with 12 bases aligning to TRBD2. CDR3 length: 17 amino acids. V gave up 2 bases and J gave up 4 bases; unmatched junction bases: 8. Germline CDR1 and CDR2: MGHRA and YSYEKL. The chain's CDR3 is CASSQTPGLAGIETQYF. For the CDR3, the DNA is TGCGCCAGCAGCCAAACTCCCGGACTAGCGGGGATAGAGACCCAGTACTTC.

The chain carries TRBV28 and TRBJ1-5, with unresolved D. Germline V CDR1 and CDR2: MDHEN, SYDVKM. V gave up 5 bases and J gave up 3 bases, with 14 bases separating them. The CDR3 length is 15 residues. CDR3 DNA sequence: TGTGCCAGCAGTCCAGCACGGGTAAACAATCAGCCCCAGCATTTT. Protein sequence: CASSPARVNNQPQHF.

This chain links TRBV5-4 with TRBJ2-1; D might be TRBD1 (5 bases). Trimming took 6 bases from V and 7 from J, leaving 11 bases between them. The CDR3 spans 12 residues. The germline V gene has CDR1 SGHNT and CDR2 YYREEE (reference sequence). Written as DNA, the CDR3 is TGTGCCAGCAACAGGAAGGGGAATGAGCAGTTCTTC. Protein: CASNRKGNEQFF.

This clone was counted between two and nine times. The rearrangement links TRBV7-2 to TRBJ1-1; D is undetermined. This CDR3 has 14 amino acids. Between the trimmed V and J ends, which lost 3 bases and 4 bases, there was a span of 12 bases. Looked up from germline, CDR1 is SGHTA and CDR2 is FQGNSA. Here the CDR3 reads CASSLSFGGTEAFF. The CDR3, as DNA: TGTGCCAGCAGCTTGTCCTTCGGAGGCACTGAAGCTTTCTTT.

This rearrangement joins TRBV7-2 to TRBJ2-7; no clear D gene. The V end lost 2 bases, the J end lost 5 bases, and 16 bases lay between the germline ends. The CDR3 spans 15 residues. The germline V gene encodes CDR1 SGHTA and CDR2 FQGNSA. CDR3 region: CASSLSPGFLDEQYF. The CDR3 coding sequence is TGTGCCAGCAGCTTATCCCCGGGTTTCCTTGACGAGCAGTACTTC.

The chain recombines TRBV2 with TRBJ1-2, with D possibly being TRBD1 (5 bases). With 7 bases removed from V and 8 bases from J, the gap between germline ends came to 8 bases. The germline CDR1 and CDR2 sequences are SNHLY and FYNNEI. This CDR3 spans 10 amino acids. In nucleotides, the CDR3 is TGTGCCAGCACAAGGGGAGGCTACACCTTC. Its translation is CASTRGGYTF.

This chain connects TRBV5-1 to TRBJ2-1; 7 bases align to TRBD2. Trimming took 4 bases from V and 8 from J; bases not matched to a gene: 15. The CDR3 totals 16 residues. Germline-derived CDR1 and CDR2 are SGHRS and YFSETQ. CDR3: CASSAGEGLYIDEQFF. The CDR3 nucleotides are TGCGCCAGCAGCGCGGGGGAGGGACTGTACATTGATGAGCAGTTCTTC.

V is TRBV28 and J is TRBJ1-3; D gene uncertain. Germline V gives CDR1 MDHEN, CDR2 SYDVKM. Trimming pared 5 bases from V and 0 bases from J, leaving 14 bases between. This CDR3 region has 16 residues. The CDR3 spells CASSGRRLSSGNTIYF. CDR3 nucleotides: TGTGCCAGCAGTGGAAGGCGGCTGAGCTCTGGAAACACCATATATTTT.

The chain carries TRBV3-1 (or the pseudogene TRBV3-2) and TRBJ1-1; D is uncertain. The CDR3 is 14 residues long. Trimming left V 4 bases short and J 1 base short, with 10 bases between. The germline CDR1 and CDR2 sequences are LGHDT and YNNKEL (reference sequence). As DNA, the CDR3 is TGTGCCAGCAGCCCCTCCGAGGGGAACACTGAAGCTTTCTTT. Its translation is CASSPSEGNTEAFF.

This sequence joins TRBV28 and TRBJ2-7, with D tentatively TRBD2 (6 bases). The CDR3 length is 15 residues. CDR1 and CDR2 from the germline V gene are MDHEN and SYDVKM. The V end was cut by 6 bases, the J end by 0 bases, with 15 bases between. The CDR3 is CASSRPGTFSYEQYF. The CDR3 DNA is TGTGCCAGCAGCCGACCCGGGACTTTCTCCTACGAGCAGTACTTC.

J is TRBJ1-5 and V is TRBV7-9; a weak D match, TRBD1 (6 bases). This CDR3 is built from 15 residues. V was pared by 2 bases and J by 2 bases, with 10 bases between. Germline V gene lookup returns CDR1 SEHNR and CDR2 FQNEAQ (reference sequence). Written as DNA, the CDR3 is TGTGCCAGCAGCTTAACACAGGGAGGCAATCAGCCCCAGCATTTT. This codes for CASSLTQGGNQPQHF.

V usage is TRBV15 and J usage is TRBJ1-3; D is perhaps TRBD1 (5 bases). The CDR3 is made up of 16 amino acids. Germline CDR1 LNHNV, CDR2 YYDKDF (reference sequence). V dropped 0 bases and J dropped 4 bases, with 13 bases sitting between them. CDR3 protein: CATSRDQAGSGNTIYF. The CDR3 DNA sequence: TGTGCCACCAGCAGAGATCAGGCAGGGAGCGGAAACACCATATATTTT.

In its sample, this clone was seen once. The gene calls are TRBV13 and TRBJ2-1, with D perhaps matching TRBD2 (6 bases). Germline lookup yields CDR1 PRHDT and CDR2 FYEKMQ (reference sequence). This CDR3 is built from 15 residues. V was trimmed by 4 bases and J by 4 bases, leaving 14 bases between them. CDR3 sequence reads: CASSYPGTRYNEQFF. The CDR3 DNA reads as TGTGCCAGCAGCTATCCCGGGACTCGGTACAATGAGCAGTTCTTC.

V gene TRBV28 combines with J gene TRBJ2-3, with D hard to call. V lost 2 bases and J lost 0, with 6 bases in between. CDR3 size: 14 residues. Per the germline V gene, CDR1 is MDHEN and CDR2 is SYDVKM. The CDR3 protein is CASSLRLSTDTQYF. For the CDR3, the DNA is TGTGCCAGCAGTTTACGACTCAGCACAGATACGCAGTATTTT.

This chain links TRBV5-4 with TRBJ1-5; D unresolved. Germline lookup yields CDR1 SGHNT and CDR2 YYREEE (reference sequence). V lost 5 bases and J 3 bases, leaving 12 bases between the germline ends. CDR3 size: 14 residues. The CDR3 DNA reads TGTGCCAGCAGTTTTGGTACCTACAATCAGCCCCAGCATTTT. Translating gives CASSFGTYNQPQHF. Variable domain in full (rest from reference TRBV5-4 and TRBJ1-5): ETGVTQSPTHLIKTRGQQVTLRCSSQSGHNTVSWYQQALGQGPQFIFQYYREEENGRGNFPPRFSGLQFPNYSSELNVNALELDDSALYLCASSFGTYNQPQHFGDGTRLSIL.

The V and J genes are TRBV27 and TRBJ2-1; TRBD2 matches 7 bases. Germline V lookup: CDR1 MNHEY, CDR2 SMNVEV (reference sequence). The junction had 10 bases not matched to a gene; V was cut back by 5 bases and J by 3 bases. The CDR3 has 16 amino acids. In nucleotides, the CDR3 is TGTGCCAGCAGTACCCCCCTAGCGGCCCTCTACAATGAGCAGTTCTTC. Protein sequence: CASSTPLAALYNEQFF.

CDR3: CASSPSGGTEAFF. In nucleotides, the CDR3 is TGTGCCAGCAGCCCTTCGGGTGGGACTGAAGCTTTCTTT. J is TRBJ1-1 and V is TRBV7-9; D is uncertain. Trimming left V 5 bases short and J 5 bases short, with 12 bases between. The length of the CDR3 is 13 residues. Germline V gene lookup returns CDR1 SEHNR and CDR2 FQNEAQ (reference sequence).

V gene TRBV2 combines with J gene TRBJ1-1; D remains ambiguous. Germline V gene data show CDR1 as SNHLY and CDR2 as FYNNEI. Trimming pared 7 bases from V and 4 bases from J, leaving 13 bases between. There are 13 residues in the CDR3. The CDR3 nucleotides are TGTGCCAGCATAAGGGTCTCCGGCACTGAAGCTTTCTTT. Translated, it gives CASIRVSGTEAFF.

CDR3 residues: CASNQGSYEQYF. The CDR3 DNA follows: TGTGCCAGCAATCAGGGTTCCTACGAGCAGTACTTC. This chain links TRBV12-3 or TRBV12-4 with TRBJ2-7; a weak D match, TRBD1 (5 bases). Trimming took off 7 bases at V and 1 base at J, with 8 bases between the two ends. This CDR3 has 12 residues.